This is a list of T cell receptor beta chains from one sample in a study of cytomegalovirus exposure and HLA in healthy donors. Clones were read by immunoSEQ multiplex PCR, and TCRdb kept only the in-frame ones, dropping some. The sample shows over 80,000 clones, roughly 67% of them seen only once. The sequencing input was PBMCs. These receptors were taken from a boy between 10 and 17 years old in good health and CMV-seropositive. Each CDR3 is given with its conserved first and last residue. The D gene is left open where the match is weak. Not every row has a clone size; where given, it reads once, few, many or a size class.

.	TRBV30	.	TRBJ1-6	CAWSGFQQGSTLSPLHF
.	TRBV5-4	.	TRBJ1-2	CASSLGGFGYTF
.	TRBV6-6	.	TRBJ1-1	CASFWGRLNTEAFF
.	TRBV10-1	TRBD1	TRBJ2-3	CASSAMTGYGTDTQYF
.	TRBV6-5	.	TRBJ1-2	CASSYSREGYGYTF
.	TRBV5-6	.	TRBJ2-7	CASSLAPPQSEQYF
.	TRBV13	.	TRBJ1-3	CASSRGGNGNTIYF
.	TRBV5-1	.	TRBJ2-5	CASSLSATAQETQYF
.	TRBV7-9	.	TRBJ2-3	CASSLDPGLNTDTQYF
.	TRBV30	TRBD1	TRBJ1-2	CAWSVPHPGQPPEVYTF
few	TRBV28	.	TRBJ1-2	CASSLTRYGYTF
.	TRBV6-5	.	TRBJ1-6	CASSYTGRTNSPLHF
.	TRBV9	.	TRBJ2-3	CASSVGTGLTDTQYF
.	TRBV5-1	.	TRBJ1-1	CASSSSMETEAFF
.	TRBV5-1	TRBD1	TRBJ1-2	CASSPGTGGIGGYTF
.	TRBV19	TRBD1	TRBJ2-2	CASTGTGVLFGTGELFF
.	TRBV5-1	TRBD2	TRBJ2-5	CASSLQLAGGRETQYF
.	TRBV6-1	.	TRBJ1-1	CASRVFVQVNTEAFF
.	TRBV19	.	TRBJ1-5	CASSIGGGAHQHF
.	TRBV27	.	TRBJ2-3	CASSLSGVSLDTQYF
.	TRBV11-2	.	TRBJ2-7	CASSLGHLSYEQYF
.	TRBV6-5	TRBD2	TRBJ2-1	CASRYGGAGNEQFF
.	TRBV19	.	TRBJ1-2	CASSIGGHNYGYTF
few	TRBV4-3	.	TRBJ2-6	CASSQEYQGTGANVLTF
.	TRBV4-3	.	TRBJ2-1	CASSQGGSGNNEQFF
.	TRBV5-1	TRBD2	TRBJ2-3	CASSSWTSGGTDTQYF
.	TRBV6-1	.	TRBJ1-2	CASSESSRGGYTF
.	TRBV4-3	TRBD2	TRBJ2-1	CASSQPSGTTPNEQFF
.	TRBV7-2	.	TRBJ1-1	CASSFMTPEAFF
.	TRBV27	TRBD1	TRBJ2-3	CASSLSGQSSTDTQYF
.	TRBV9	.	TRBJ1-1	CASSVSGSGIAFF
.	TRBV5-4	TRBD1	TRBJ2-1	CASSYGTVRSYNEQFF
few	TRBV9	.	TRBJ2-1	CASSVGAGASSYNEQFF
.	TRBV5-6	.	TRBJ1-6	CASSLYAGYNSPLHF
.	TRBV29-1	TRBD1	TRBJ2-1	CSGGQGAPNEQFF
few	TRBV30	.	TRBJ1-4	CAWSRGDLYEKLFF